The rows below give T cell receptor beta chains drawn from one sample of a study of T cell responses to AZD1222 COVID-19 vaccine. Measured with immunoSEQ multiplex PCR; TCRdb has only the in-frame clones, and not every one. The sample has over 35,000 clones, just under 80% seen once. Sequencing used peripheral blood, obtained 28 days after the second dose of the MenACWY control vaccine. These receptors came from an adult who received the MenACWY meningococcal vaccine as a control. Each CDR3 is given with its conserved first and last residue. A D gene is named only where the DNA matches it firmly. For some rows the clone size is stated as once, few or many, or as a class when expanded; others skip it.

-	TRBV6-5	-	TRBJ1-4	CASRIGVADEKLFF	TGTGCCAGCAGGATAGGGGTTGCCGATGAAAAACTGTTTTTT
-	TRBV24-1	-	TRBJ2-3	CATSLGSPTDTQYF	TGTGCCACCAGTTTGGGGAGCCCCACAGATACGCAGTATTTT
once	TRBV6-5	TRBD2	TRBJ2-3	CASSKRGSVDTQYF	TGTGCCAGCAGTAAGCGGGGGTCGGTGGATACGCAGTATTTT
-	TRBV10-2	TRBD1	TRBJ1-1	CAVTGTLEAFF	TGCGCAGTGACAGGGACCTTAGAAGCTTTCTTT
-	TRBV18	-	TRBJ2-1	CASSPRGDEQFF	TGTGCCAGCTCACCACGCGGCGATGAGCAGTTCTTC
once	TRBV9	-	TRBJ1-1	CASSTRTDRRGTEAFF	TGTGCCAGCAGCACTCGGACGGACCGCCGGGGCACTGAAGCTTTCTTT
once	TRBV30	-	TRBJ1-2	CAWSRLQETNYGYTF	TGTGCCTGGAGTCGATTACAGGAGACGAACTATGGCTACACCTTC
-	TRBV3-1/TRBV3-2	-	TRBJ2-7	CASSQKGGRASSYEQYF	TGTGCCAGCAGCCAAAAAGGGGGGCGGGCCAGCTCCTACGAGCAGTACTTC
-	TRBV9	-	TRBJ1-2	CASSVGGTYGYTF	TGTGCCAGCAGCGTAGGAGGGACCTATGGCTACACCTTC
-	TRBV7-8	-	TRBJ1-1	CASSLDQGVTEAFF	TGTGCCAGCAGCTTAGACCAGGGAGTAACTGAAGCTTTCTTT
large	TRBV30	TRBD1	TRBJ1-5	CAWSGSHSGGVRQPQHF	TGTGCCTGGAGTGGGTCTCACTCAGGGGGCGTACGGCAGCCCCAGCATTTT
-	TRBV19	TRBD1	TRBJ2-7	CASRLTGVFSDSPYEQYF	TGTGCCAGTAGGCTAACAGGGGTCTTTTCCGACTCACCCTACGAGCAGTACTTC
once	TRBV20-1	TRBD1	TRBJ1-2	CSASRDSAWNYGYTF	TGCAGTGCTAGTAGGGACAGCGCTTGGAATTATGGCTACACCTTC